The clone carrying this T cell receptor beta chain has just one count. Individual cDNA molecules in this library carried unique molecular identifiers. TCRdb analysed the reads with MiXCR anew, one entry per CDR3 protein. The table shows around 1,700 distinct CDR3 sequences, with approximately 53% occurring only once. Treatment specified: therapeutic diphenylcyclopropenone sensitization with weekly scalp DPC. CDR3 size: 14 residues. The germline gives CDR1 SEHNR, CDR2 FQNEAQ (reference sequence). V was clipped by 5 bases and J by 14 bases, with 22 bases between them. This sample stems from a study of human T cells and chemical hapten exposure.

Sample: whole blood, taken before DPC sensitization or 2, 6, or about 24 weeks after (not recorded which). The TCR comes from an adult with alopecia areata. Some clones in this sample may be carry-over from other donors' samples. This table probably holds off-target reads from a library built for another chain. This chain joins TRBV7-9 and TRBJ2-4; D is possibly TRBD1 (7 bases). In nucleotides, the CDR3 is TGTGCCAGCAGCCCCCGGCAGGGGGGATTTTTAAAGTACTTC. Translating it yields CASSPRQGGFLKYF.